The rows below give T cell receptor beta chains drawn from one sample of a study of T cell responses to AZD1222 COVID-19 vaccine. Using immunoSEQ multiplex PCR, the repertoire was profiled, and TCRdb retains in-frame clones only, with some absent. The table shows some 130,000 clones, with around 90% occurring only once. This specimen was peripheral blood, taken on day 0 of AZD1222 vaccination. These receptors came from an adult in good health. CDR3s include the opening cysteine and the closing phenylalanine or tryptophan. The order of the fields is J gene, D gene, V gene, CDR3 protein, CDR3 DNA. A D gene is named only where the DNA matches it firmly.

j_gene: TRBJ2-7; d_gene: TRBD1; v_gene: TRBV4-3; CDR3aa: CASSQGGTGADEQYF; CDR3nt: TGCGCCAGCAGCCAAGGTGGGACAGGGGCCGACGAGCAGTACTTC
j_gene: TRBJ1-4; d_gene: NA; v_gene: TRBV28; CDR3aa: CASSLSGWGDSRQEKLFF; CDR3nt: TGTGCCAGCAGTTTGTCCGGGTGGGGGGATAGTCGTCAGGAAAAACTGTTTTTT
j_gene: TRBJ1-5; d_gene: NA; v_gene: TRBV27; CDR3aa: CASSPYTTNQPQHF; CDR3nt: TGTGCCAGCAGCCCTTACACCACGAATCAGCCCCAGCATTTT
j_gene: TRBJ2-5; d_gene: TRBD2; v_gene: TRBV7-6; CDR3aa: CASSLWDAGGETQYF; CDR3nt: TGTGCCAGCAGCTTATGGGACGCGGGGGGAGAGACCCAGTACTTC
j_gene: TRBJ2-1; d_gene: NA; v_gene: TRBV4-2; CDR3aa: CASSPPTGRNEQFF; CDR3nt: TGTGCCAGCAGCCCCCCGACAGGGAGGAATGAGCAGTTCTTC
j_gene: TRBJ1-2; d_gene: NA; v_gene: TRBV9; CDR3aa: CASKSPGPYGYTF; CDR3nt: TGTGCCAGCAAATCCCCTGGACCCTATGGCTACACCTTC
j_gene: TRBJ2-1; d_gene: TRBD2; v_gene: TRBV3-1/TRBV3-2; CDR3aa: CASSQVLAGGSYNEQFF; CDR3nt: TGTGCCAGCAGCCAGGTACTAGCGGGAGGCTCCTACAATGAGCAGTTCTTC
j_gene: TRBJ2-7; d_gene: NA; v_gene: TRBV3-1/TRBV3-2; CDR3aa: CASSRGIFRDEQYF; CDR3nt: TGTGCCAGCAGCCGTGGGATCTTTAGGGACGAGCAGTACTTC
j_gene: TRBJ2-3; d_gene: TRBD2; v_gene: TRBV7-3; CDR3aa: CASSLGGGITDTQYF; CDR3nt: TGTGCCAGCAGCCTGGGCGGGGGAATCACAGATACGCAGTATTTT
j_gene: TRBJ2-3; d_gene: TRBD2; v_gene: TRBV6-2/TRBV6-3; CDR3aa: CASSTGLAETDTQYF; CDR3nt: TGTGCCAGCAGTACGGGACTAGCGGAAACAGATACGCAGTATTTT
j_gene: TRBJ1-3; d_gene: NA; v_gene: TRBV9; CDR3aa: CASSVFEGRGGNTIYF; CDR3nt: TGTGCCAGCAGCGTATTCGAGGGGCGAGGGGGAAACACCATATATTTT